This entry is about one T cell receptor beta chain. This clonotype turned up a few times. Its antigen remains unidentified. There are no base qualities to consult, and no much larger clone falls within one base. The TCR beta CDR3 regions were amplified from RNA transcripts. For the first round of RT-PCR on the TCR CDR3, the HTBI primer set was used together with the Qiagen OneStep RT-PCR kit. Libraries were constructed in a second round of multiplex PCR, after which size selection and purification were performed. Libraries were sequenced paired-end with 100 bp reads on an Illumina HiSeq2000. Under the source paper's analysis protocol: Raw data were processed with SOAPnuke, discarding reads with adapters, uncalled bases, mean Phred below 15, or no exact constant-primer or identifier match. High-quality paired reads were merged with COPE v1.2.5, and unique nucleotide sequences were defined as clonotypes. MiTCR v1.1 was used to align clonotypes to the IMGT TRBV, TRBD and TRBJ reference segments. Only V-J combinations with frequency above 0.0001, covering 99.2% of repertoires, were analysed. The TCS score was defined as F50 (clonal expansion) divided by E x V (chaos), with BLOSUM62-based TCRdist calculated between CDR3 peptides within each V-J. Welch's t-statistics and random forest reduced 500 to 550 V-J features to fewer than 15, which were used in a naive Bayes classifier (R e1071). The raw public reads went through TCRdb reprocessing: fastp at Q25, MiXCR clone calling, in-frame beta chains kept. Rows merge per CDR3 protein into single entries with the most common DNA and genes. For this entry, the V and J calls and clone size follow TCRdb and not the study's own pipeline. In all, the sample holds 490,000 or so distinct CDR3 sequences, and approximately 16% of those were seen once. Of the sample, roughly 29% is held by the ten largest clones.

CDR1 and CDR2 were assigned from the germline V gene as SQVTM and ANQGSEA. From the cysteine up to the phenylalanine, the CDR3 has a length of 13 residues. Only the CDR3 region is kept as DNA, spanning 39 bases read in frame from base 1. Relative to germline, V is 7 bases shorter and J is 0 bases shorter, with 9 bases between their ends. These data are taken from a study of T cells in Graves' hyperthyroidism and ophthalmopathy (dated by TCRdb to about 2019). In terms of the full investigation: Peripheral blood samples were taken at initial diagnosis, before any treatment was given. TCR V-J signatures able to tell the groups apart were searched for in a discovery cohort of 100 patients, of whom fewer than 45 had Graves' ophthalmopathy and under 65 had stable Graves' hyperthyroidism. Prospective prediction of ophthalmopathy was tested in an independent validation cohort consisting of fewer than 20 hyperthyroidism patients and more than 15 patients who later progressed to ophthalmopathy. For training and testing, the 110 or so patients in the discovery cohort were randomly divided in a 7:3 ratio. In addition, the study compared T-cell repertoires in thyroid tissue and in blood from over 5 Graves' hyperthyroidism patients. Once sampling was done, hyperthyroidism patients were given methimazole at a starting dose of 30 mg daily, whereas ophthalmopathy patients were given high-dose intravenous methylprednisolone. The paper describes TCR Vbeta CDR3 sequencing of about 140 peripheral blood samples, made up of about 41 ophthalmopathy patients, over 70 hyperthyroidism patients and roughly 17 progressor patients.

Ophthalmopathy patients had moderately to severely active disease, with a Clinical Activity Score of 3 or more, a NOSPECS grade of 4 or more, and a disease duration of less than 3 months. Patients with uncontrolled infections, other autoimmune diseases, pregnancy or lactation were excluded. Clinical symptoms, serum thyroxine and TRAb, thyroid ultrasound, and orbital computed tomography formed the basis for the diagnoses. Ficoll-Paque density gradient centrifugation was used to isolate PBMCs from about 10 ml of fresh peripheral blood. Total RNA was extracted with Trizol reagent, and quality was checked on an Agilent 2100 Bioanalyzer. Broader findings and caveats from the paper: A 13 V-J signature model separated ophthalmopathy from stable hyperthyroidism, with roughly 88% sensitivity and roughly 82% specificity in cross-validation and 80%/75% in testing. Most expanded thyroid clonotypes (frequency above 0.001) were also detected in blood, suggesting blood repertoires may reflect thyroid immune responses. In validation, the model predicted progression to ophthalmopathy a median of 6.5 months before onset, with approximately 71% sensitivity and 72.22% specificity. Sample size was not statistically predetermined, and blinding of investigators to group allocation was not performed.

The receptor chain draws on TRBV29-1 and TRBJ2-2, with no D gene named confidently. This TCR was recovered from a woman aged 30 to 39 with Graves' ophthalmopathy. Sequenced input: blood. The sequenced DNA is TGCAGCGGTCAGTTGTCGAACACCGGGGAGCTGTTTTTT. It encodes CSGQLSNTGELFF.